A selection of T cell receptor beta chains follows, all from one sample in a study of tumor-infiltrating lymphocytes in primary liver carcinoma. Via MiXCR, TCRdb re-called the multiplex PCR reads, giving one row per CDR3 protein. This table has 65,000 to 90,000 distinct CDR3 sequences, around 70% appearing once. Material: liver tumor tissue from sampling region 1. These receptors came from a man in his forties with primary liver carcinoma and hepatitis B virus infection. The CDR3 runs from the conserved cysteine through the conserved F or W. A D gene is named only where the DNA matches it firmly. Size is stated for part of the rows, as once, few or many counts, or as a class when the clone is expanded.

CDR3aa: CASSQGDGGEHYF; CDR3nt: TGTGCCAGCAGCCAGGGGGACGGCGGGGAGCACTACTTC; j_gene: TRBJ2-7; d_gene: NA; abundance: NA; len: 13; v_gene: TRBV14
CDR3aa: CASKQGVDTQYF; CDR3nt: TGTGCCAGCAAACAGGGGGTAGATACGCAGTATTTT; j_gene: TRBJ2-3; d_gene: TRBD1; abundance: many; len: 12; v_gene: TRBV2
CDR3aa: CASGPQGILNKQYF; CDR3nt: TGCGCCAGCGGACCCCAGGGGATCCTAAACAAGCAGTACTTC; j_gene: TRBJ2-7; d_gene: NA; abundance: NA; len: 14; v_gene: TRBV6-1
CDR3aa: CANSLVGGSSYEQYF; CDR3nt: TGTGCCAACAGCTTAGTTGGGGGGAGCTCCTACGAGCAGTATTTC; j_gene: TRBJ2-7; d_gene: NA; abundance: NA; len: 15; v_gene: TRBV11-2
CDR3aa: CSCGINGETQYF; CDR3nt: TGCAGCTGCGGGATTAACGGGGAGACCCAGTACTTC; j_gene: TRBJ2-5; d_gene: NA; abundance: NA; len: 12; v_gene: TRBV29-1
CDR3aa: CASSLTESGEPFF; CDR3nt: TGCGCCAGCAGCTTGACGGAATCCGGGGAGCCGTTTTTT; j_gene: TRBJ2-2; d_gene: NA; abundance: once; len: 13; v_gene: TRBV5-1
CDR3aa: CAWSVRGNKQSF; CDR3nt: TGTGCCTGGAGTGTACGGGGTAATAAGCAGTCCTTC; j_gene: TRBJ2-1; d_gene: NA; abundance: NA; len: 12; v_gene: TRBV30
CDR3aa: CATSEVVGGRGQFF; CDR3nt: TGTGCCACCAGTGAGGTGGTAGGGGGACGTGGGCAGTTCTTC; j_gene: TRBJ2-1; d_gene: NA; abundance: NA; len: 14; v_gene: TRBV24-1
CDR3aa: CASSDTENTEAIF; CDR3nt: TGCGCCAGCAGTGATACTGAGAACACTGAAGCTATCTTT; j_gene: TRBJ1-1; d_gene: NA; abundance: NA; len: 13; v_gene: TRBV10-2
CDR3aa: CTRSLDGGAAGDEQFF; CDR3nt: TGTACCAGGAGCTTAGATGGGGGTGCTGCGGGGGATGAGCAGTTCTTC; j_gene: TRBJ2-1; d_gene: TRBD2; abundance: NA; len: 16; v_gene: TRBV11-2
CDR3aa: CASTRGCTGRAAYEQFF; CDR3nt: TGTGCCAGCACCCGCGGGTGCACCGGCCGCGCAGCCTATGAGCAGTTCTTC; j_gene: TRBJ2-1; d_gene: NA; abundance: once; len: 17; v_gene: TRBV5-4
CDR3aa: CASNRGSGANVLTF; CDR3nt: TGTGCCAGCAACCGGGGCTCTGGGGCCAACGTCCTGACTTTC; j_gene: TRBJ2-6; d_gene: NA; abundance: many; len: 14; v_gene: TRBV28
CDR3aa: CASSESAVGDEAQYF; CDR3nt: TGCGCCAGCAGTGAGTCCGCCGTGGGAGACGAGGCGCAGTATTTT; j_gene: TRBJ2-3; d_gene: NA; abundance: NA; len: 15; v_gene: TRBV10-1
CDR3aa: CASSYTNTGEMFF; CDR3nt: TGTGCCAGCAGCTACACGAACACCGGTGAAATGTTTTTT; j_gene: TRBJ2-2; d_gene: NA; abundance: NA; len: 13; v_gene: TRBV11-2
CDR3aa: CASSQGQGMNTEAFF; CDR3nt: TGTGCCAGCAGCCAAGGACAGGGGATGAACACTGAAGCTTTCTTT; j_gene: TRBJ1-1; d_gene: TRBD1; abundance: NA; len: 15; v_gene: TRBV3-1
CDR3aa: CSAGASGRSNEQFF; CDR3nt: TGCAGCGCTGGGGCTAGCGGGAGATCGAATGAGCAGTTCTTC; j_gene: TRBJ2-1; d_gene: TRBD2; abundance: medium-sized; len: 14; v_gene: TRBV29-1
CDR3aa: CASSEFRQGEDTQYF; CDR3nt: TGTGCCAGCAGTGAATTTAGACAGGGGGAAGATACGCAGTATTTT; j_gene: TRBJ2-3; d_gene: TRBD1; abundance: few; len: 15; v_gene: TRBV25-1
CDR3aa: CTSSEAPSGSTDTLYF; CDR3nt: TGTACCAGCAGTGAAGCTCCCAGCGGGAGCACAGATACGCTGTATTTT; j_gene: TRBJ2-3; d_gene: TRBD2; abundance: NA; len: 16; v_gene: TRBV6-1
CDR3aa: CASRTGVPDTQYF; CDR3nt: TGTGCCAGCAGAACGGGGGTCCCAGATACGCAGTATTTT; j_gene: TRBJ2-3; d_gene: NA; abundance: NA; len: 13; v_gene: TRBV2
CDR3aa: CASSTRGREQCF; CDR3nt: TGCGCCAGCAGCACCCGAGGACGGGAGCAGTGCTTC; j_gene: TRBJ2-7; d_gene: NA; abundance: NA; len: 12; v_gene: TRBV11-2
CDR3aa: CSALAGADTQYF; CDR3nt: TGCAGTGCACTAGCGGGAGCAGATACGCAGTATTTT; j_gene: TRBJ2-3; d_gene: TRBD2; abundance: few; len: 12; v_gene: TRBV20-1
CDR3aa: CARSTLGASGSDNEQFF; CDR3nt: TGTGCCAGGAGCACCCTCGGGGCTAGCGGGAGTGACAATGAGCAGTTCTTC; j_gene: TRBJ2-1; d_gene: TRBD2; abundance: NA; len: 17; v_gene: TRBV11-2
CDR3aa: CAISEPSNNQAQHF; CDR3nt: TGTGCCATCAGTGAGCCGTCGAACAATCAGGCCCAGCATTTC; j_gene: TRBJ1-5; d_gene: NA; abundance: NA; len: 14; v_gene: TRBV10-3
CDR3aa: CASGATWGSGTGELFF; CDR3nt: TGTGCCAGCGGCGCCACATGGGGCTCGGGGACCGGGGAGCTGTTTTTT; j_gene: TRBJ2-2; d_gene: NA; abundance: NA; len: 16; v_gene: TRBV7-3
CDR3aa: CASSQSTGGTDTQYF; CDR3nt: TGTGCCAGCAGTCAATCGACAGGGGGCACAGATACGCAGTATTTT; j_gene: TRBJ2-3; d_gene: TRBD1; abundance: many; len: 15; v_gene: TRBV6-1
CDR3aa: CASSRGLAGYSNTGELFF; CDR3nt: TGTGCCAGCAGCAGGGGACTAGCGGGATACTCGAACACCGGGGAGCTGTTCTTT; j_gene: TRBJ2-2; d_gene: TRBD2; abundance: NA; len: 18; v_gene: TRBV5-5
CDR3aa: CASSYPIGLAGGVSYEQYF; CDR3nt: TGTGCCAGCAGTTACCCTATCGGACTAGCGGGAGGGGTCTCCTACGAGCAGTACTTC; j_gene: TRBJ2-7; d_gene: TRBD2; abundance: many; len: 19; v_gene: TRBV6-6
CDR3aa: CASRLDRGQSYEQYF; CDR3nt: TGTGCCAGCCGCTTAGATCGAGGGCAGAGCTACGAGCAATACTTC; j_gene: TRBJ2-7; d_gene: NA; abundance: NA; len: 15; v_gene: TRBV11-2
CDR3aa: CAISKDSPGTDTQYF; CDR3nt: TGTGCCATCAGTAAGGACAGCCCTGGCACAGATACGCAGTATTTT; j_gene: TRBJ2-3; d_gene: NA; abundance: many; len: 15; v_gene: TRBV10-3
CDR3aa: CASSLMSEGSYEQYF; CDR3nt: TGTGCCAGCAGCTTGATGTCGGAGGGCTCCTACGAGCAGTACTTC; j_gene: TRBJ2-7; d_gene: NA; abundance: NA; len: 15; v_gene: TRBV5-6
CDR3aa: CTSTGWRDSYEQYF; CDR3nt: TGTACCAGCACTGGGTGGCGGGATTCCTACGAGCAGTACTTC; j_gene: TRBJ2-7; d_gene: NA; abundance: NA; len: 14; v_gene: TRBV2
CDR3aa: CVSSLGTLCSYNEQFF; CDR3nt: TGTGTCAGCAGCTTAGGGACTCTGTGCTCCTACAATGAGCAGTTCTTC; j_gene: TRBJ2-1; d_gene: NA; abundance: NA; len: 16; v_gene: TRBV7-8
CDR3aa: CASSSRDQTVSRYF; CDR3nt: TGTGCCAGCAGCTCGCGGGACCAAACAGTGTCCAGGTACTTC; j_gene: TRBJ2-5; d_gene: NA; abundance: NA; len: 14; v_gene: TRBV11-2
CDR3aa: CSVREQGCGYTF; CDR3nt: TGCAGCGTTAGGGAACAGGGGTGTGGCTACACCTTC; j_gene: TRBJ1-2; d_gene: TRBD1; abundance: NA; len: 12; v_gene: TRBV29-1
CDR3aa: CVSSLVVLAGGKETQFF; CDR3nt: TGCGTCAGCTCTCTTGTCGTACTAGCGGGAGGAAAAGAGACCCAGTTCTTC; j_gene: TRBJ2-1; d_gene: TRBD2; abundance: NA; len: 17; v_gene: TRBV5-1
CDR3aa: CAWTVCGLSTGELFF; CDR3nt: TGTGCCTGGACTGTATGTGGCCTCTCCACCGGGGAGCTGTTTTTT; j_gene: TRBJ2-2; d_gene: NA; abundance: once; len: 15; v_gene: TRBV30
CDR3aa: CASSLGAVNTGELSF; CDR3nt: TGTGCCAGCAGCTTAGGAGCGGTGAACACCGGGGAGTTGTCTTTT; j_gene: TRBJ2-2; d_gene: NA; abundance: NA; len: 15; v_gene: TRBV11-2
CDR3aa: CAISELASGRANVQYF; CDR3nt: TGTGCCATCAGTGAGTTGGCTAGCGGGAGAGCGAACGTTCAGTACTTC; j_gene: TRBJ2-4; d_gene: TRBD2; abundance: NA; len: 16; v_gene: TRBV10-3
CDR3aa: CSVDGLYQETQYF; CDR3nt: TGCAGCGTTGATGGACTTTACCAAGAGACCCAGTACTTC; j_gene: TRBJ2-5; d_gene: NA; abundance: many; len: 13; v_gene: TRBV29-1
CDR3aa: CASSPQEGGQWPQHF; CDR3nt: TGTGCCAGCAGCCCTCAGGAGGGGGGGCAGTGGCCCCAGCATTTT; j_gene: TRBJ1-5; d_gene: NA; abundance: many; len: 15; v_gene: TRBV12-3/TRBV12-4
CDR3aa: CASSPIPRDRGSTNQPQHF; CDR3nt: TGTGCCAGCAGCCCGATCCCCCGGGACAGGGGATCTACCAATCAGCCCCAGCATTTT; j_gene: TRBJ1-5; d_gene: TRBD1; abundance: few; len: 19; v_gene: TRBV9
CDR3aa: CASSFDVGQETQYF; CDR3nt: TGTGCCAGCAGCTTCGACGTAGGGCAAGAGACCCAGTACTTC; j_gene: TRBJ2-5; d_gene: NA; abundance: many; len: 14; v_gene: TRBV7-8
CDR3aa: CASSGQGVWEQFF; CDR3nt: TGTGCCAGCAGTGGCCAGGGTGTCTGGGAGCAGTTCTTC; j_gene: TRBJ2-1; d_gene: NA; abundance: many; len: 13; v_gene: TRBV6-1
CDR3aa: CVSSPSVNTEAFF; CDR3nt: TGTGTCAGCAGCCCATCGGTTAACACTGAAGCATTCTTT; j_gene: TRBJ1-1; d_gene: NA; abundance: NA; len: 13; v_gene: TRBV7-3
CDR3aa: CANSYSSTGGRGGGFF; CDR3nt: TGTGCCAACAGCTACTCTTCGACTGGTGGGAGGGGAGGCGGGTTCTTC; j_gene: TRBJ2-1; d_gene: TRBD2; abundance: NA; len: 16; v_gene: TRBV11-2
CDR3aa: CASSLTGGAHYGYIF; CDR3nt: TGTGCCAGCAGCCTCACAGGGGGCGCACACTATGGCTACATCTTC; j_gene: TRBJ1-2; d_gene: TRBD1; abundance: NA; len: 15; v_gene: TRBV7-9
CDR3aa: CASSGLQGGGYNEQFF; CDR3nt: TGTGCCAGCAGCGGCCTACAGGGAGGTGGGTACAACGAGCAGTTCTTC; j_gene: TRBJ2-1; d_gene: NA; abundance: NA; len: 16; v_gene: TRBV11-1
CDR3aa: CANSPKRGPGNEQFF; CDR3nt: TGTGCCAACTCACCAAAAAGAGGGCCGGGAAATGAGCAGTTCTTC; j_gene: TRBJ2-1; d_gene: NA; abundance: NA; len: 15; v_gene: TRBV18